These 18 T cell receptor beta chains were sequenced from one sample in a study of shared clonotypes between healthy human individuals. This table comes from immunoSEQ multiplex PCR, and its TCRdb copy is limited to in-frame clones, with some not included. Altogether about 700,000 clones are present, roughly 94% being singletons, with the ten largest covering about 24%. CD45RO-negative cells were positively selected for CCR7, leaving out terminally differentiated effector memory CD45RA+ cells. The source material was naive CD8+ T cells sorted from blood. Source of these receptors: a man aged 25 to 40 in good health.

The CDR3 DNA sequence: TGTGCCAGCAGCGCCACAGGGTCCCTAGCCAAAAACATTCAGTACTTC. Translated: CASSATGSLAKNIQYF. V is TRBV7-6 and J is TRBJ2-4; TRBD1 is a possible D gene (6 bases). The CDR3 runs to 16 residues. V gave up 5 bases and J gave up 0 bases, with 14 bases separating them. Germline CDR1 SGHVS, CDR2 FNYEAQ.

Of note for this clone: The sample contains more than one DNA sequence encoding this CDR3. The chain recombines TRBV27 with TRBJ2-7; a weak D match, TRBD1 (6 bases). V was cut by 6 bases and J by 1 base, with 10 bases left in between. CDR3 length: 13 amino acids. CDR1 and CDR2 from the germline V gene are MNHEY and SMNVEV (reference sequence). The DNA for the CDR3 is TGTGCCAGCAGCCCGGGACAATCCTACGAGCAGTACTTC. Its protein is CASSPGQSYEQYF.

The rearrangement uses TRBV29-1 and TRBJ2-5, with 14 bases matching TRBD2. V dropped 6 bases and J dropped 4; count of bases not matched to a gene: 7. Germline V gives CDR1 SQVTM, CDR2 ANQGSEA. The CDR3 runs to 15 residues. The CDR3, as DNA: TGCAGCGTAATACCGGGACTAGCGGGAGTAGAGACCCAGTACTTC. This codes for CSVIPGLAGVETQYF.

The V gene is TRBV7-9, the J gene TRBJ2-2; D unclear. This CDR3 has 14 amino acids. V lost 2 bases, J lost 4 bases, and 8 bases lay in between. CDR1 and CDR2 (germline): SEHNR, FQNEAQ (reference sequence). CDR3 coding DNA: TGTGCCAGCAGCTTACTCCCCATCACCGGGGAGCTGTTTTTT. Its protein is CASSLLPITGELFF.

The gene calls are TRBV28 and TRBJ2-1; TRBD2 might be the D (6 bases). From germline, CDR1 is MDHEN and CDR2 SYDVKM. The CDR3 extends over 14 amino acids. Trimming took 4 bases from V and 10 from J, leaving 17 bases between them. Here the CDR3 DNA reads TGTGCCAGCAGTTCGACGACTAGACTAGGAGAGCAGTTCTTC. As protein: CASSSTTRLGEQFF.

The chain is built from TRBV11-2 and TRBJ2-4, with a tentative D call TRBD2 (6 bases). Between the trimmed V and J ends, which lost 5 bases and 1 base, there was a span of 15 bases. The CDR3 totals 16 residues. Per the germline V gene, CDR1 is SGHAT and CDR2 is FQNNGV. The CDR3 loop is CASSPYGSDAKNIQYF. CDR3 nucleotide sequence: TGTGCCAGCAGCCCGTACGGGAGCGACGCCAAAAACATTCAGTACTTC. The full variable domain, its missing parts supplied by reference TRBV11-2 and TRBJ2-4, is EAGVAQSPRYKIIEKRQSVAFWCNPISGHATLYWYQQILGQGPKLLIQFQNNGVVDDSQLPKDRFSAERLKGVDSTLKIQPAKLEDSAVYLCASSPYGSDAKNIQYFGAGTRLSVL.

V gene TRBV7-6 combines with J gene TRBJ2-1, with D possibly being TRBD1 (6 bases). CDR3 length: 12 residues. Germline loops: CDR1 SGHVS, CDR2 FNYEAQ. Trimming left V 6 bases short and J 7 bases short, with 10 bases between. In DNA, the CDR3 is TGTGCCAGCAGTCCTACAGGGAATGAGCAGTTCTTC. Its protein is CASSPTGNEQFF.

The chain couples TRBV27 to TRBJ1-2; D is possibly TRBD1 (5 bases). The germline V gene has CDR1 MNHEY and CDR2 SMNVEV (reference sequence). The CDR3 totals 13 residues. V was trimmed by 7 bases and J by 0 bases, leaving 9 bases between them. CDR3 amino acids: CASMGPTNYGYTF. For the CDR3, the DNA is TGTGCCAGCATGGGACCTACTAACTATGGCTACACCTTC.

The chain couples TRBV27 to TRBJ1-2, with a possible D match to TRBD1 (6 bases). Trimming pared 5 bases from V and 6 bases from J, leaving 13 bases between. The CDR3 has 13 amino acids. Germline-derived CDR1 and CDR2 are MNHEY and SMNVEV (reference sequence). The CDR3 spells CASSDRRADGYTF. The CDR3 nucleotides read TGTGCCAGCAGTGACAGGCGCGCGGATGGCTACACCTTC.

CDR3 nucleotides: TGTGCCGGCACGAAGCAGTACTTC. Translating gives CAGTKQYF. The chain has TRBV11-3 and TRBJ2-7; D gene ambiguous. The CDR3 is 8 amino acids. Germline-derived CDR1 and CDR2 are SGHNT and YENEEA. V lost 11 bases and J 8 bases, leaving 7 bases between the germline ends.

V gene TRBV5-4 combines with J gene TRBJ2-5, with TRBD2 as a possible D gene (5 bases). The V and J ends lost 3 bases and 0 bases respectively, with 12 bases between them. The CDR3 is 15 residues long. CDR1 and CDR2 (germline): SGHNT, YYREEE (reference sequence). The CDR3 nucleotides are TGTGCCAGCAGCTCCTTAGAAGCGGACCAAGAGACCCAGTACTTC. Protein sequence: CASSSLEADQETQYF.

The rearrangement joins TRBV6-1 to TRBJ2-1; 7 bases are a match to TRBD2. The CDR3 totals 14 residues. Losses at the gene ends were 6 bases for V and 0 bases for J; bases not matched to a gene: 2. CDR1 and CDR2 (germline): MNHNS, SASEGT. The DNA for the CDR3 is TGTGCCAGCAGCGGCGGGAGCTCCTACAATGAGCAGTTCTTC. This gives the protein CASSGGSSYNEQFF.

The chain joins TRBV9 to TRBJ2-1; 8 bases are a match to TRBD1. V dropped 3 bases and J dropped 5; count of bases not matched to a gene: 10. This CDR3 comprises 16 residues. CDR1 and CDR2 from the germline V gene are SGDLS and YYNGEE. The DNA for the CDR3 is TGTGCCAGCAGCGCTTCCCCGACAGGGGCTAACAATGAGCAGTTCTTC. Its translation: CASSASPTGANNEQFF.

The chain carries TRBV28 and TRBJ2-1, with D possibly matching TRBD1 (6 bases). The CDR3 totals 15 residues. V lost 7 bases to trimming and J lost 2 bases, with 15 bases between them. Germline loops: CDR1 MDHEN, CDR2 SYDVKM. The CDR3 spells CASNAGEVTYNEQFF. The CDR3 DNA sequence: TGTGCCAGCAATGCAGGGGAAGTAACCTACAATGAGCAGTTCTTC.

The V call is TRBV4-2, the J call TRBJ2-1; 11 bases fit TRBD1. The germline V gene has CDR1 LGHNA and CDR2 YNFKEQ. Germline trimming cut 1 base from V and 8 bases from J; bases unmatched to any gene: 4. This CDR3 contains 15 residues. The CDR3: CASSQGTGGLDEQFF. In DNA form, the CDR3 reads TGTGCCAGCAGCCAAGGGACAGGGGGCCTCGATGAGCAGTTCTTC.

The CDR3 nucleotides read TGTGCCAGCAGTCTCCCAGCCGGGACTAGCGGGAGCACAGATACGCAGTATTTT. Amino acids: CASSLPAGTSGSTDTQYF. This rearrangement joins TRBV27 to TRBJ2-3; TRBD2 agrees at 12 bases. After removal of 5 bases from V and 0 bases from J, the junction contained 9 bases not matched to a gene. The germline CDR1 and CDR2 sequences are MNHEY and SMNVEV (reference sequence). The CDR3 is 18 amino acids.

The chain couples TRBV11-2 to TRBJ1-5, with 10 nucleotides matching TRBD1. This CDR3 has 15 residues. Germline trimming cut 5 bases from V and 3 bases from J; bases unmatched to any gene: 4. The germline gives CDR1 SGHAT, CDR2 FQNNGV. CDR3 nucleotides: TGTGCCAGCAGCACGGACAGGGGGGCCAATCAGCCCCAGCATTTT. It yields the protein CASSTDRGANQPQHF.

The CDR3 nucleotides are TGTGCCGGACGGGACAGATCTGGTTACGAGCAGTACTTC. This codes for CAGRDRSGYEQYF. This rearrangement joins TRBV7-9 to TRBJ2-7; 7 bases map to TRBD1. The CDR3 consists of 13 residues. Losses at the gene ends were 11 bases for V and 4 bases for J; bases not matched to a gene: 11. Germline V gives CDR1 SEHNR, CDR2 FQNEAQ (reference sequence).